The entry that follows covers one T cell receptor beta chain sequence. This CDR3 has 12 amino acids. Trimming cost V 6 bases and J 2 bases, with 6 bases left between them. From germline, CDR1 is SEHNR and CDR2 FQNEAQ (reference sequence). These data are taken from a study of cytomegalovirus exposure and HLA in healthy donors. Clones were sequenced by immunoSEQ multiplex PCR, and TCRdb holds only the in-frame ones, with some missing. Found here are approximately 300,000 clones, roughly 90% of them singletons; the top ten hold about 1.2%. This sequence joins TRBV7-9 and TRBJ2-3; D unclear. This clonotype originated in a young woman in good health and CMV-seropositive. Sequencing used PBMCs. The CDR3: CASRGYTDTQYF. CDR3 DNA sequence: TGTGCCAGCAGAGGGTACACAGATACGCAGTATTTT.